This passage covers 26 T cell receptor beta chains from one sample sequenced in a study of cytomegalovirus exposure and HLA in healthy donors. The table came from immunoSEQ multiplex PCR; TCRdb's copy has only in-frame clones and leaves some out. Of some 98,000 clones in the sample, roughly 84% were seen once. The specimen was PBMCs. The receptors shown here come from a young man in good health and CMV-seropositive.

This chain joins TRBV29-1 and TRBJ2-3; no definite D call. Germline assignment: CDR1 SQVTM and CDR2 ANQGSEA. The ends were cut back, 2 bases at V and 0 bases at J, with 9 bases in the middle. This CDR3 comprises 14 residues. CDR3 DNA sequence: TGCAGCGTTGAACTAGTCATTAGCACAGATACGCAGTATTTT. Its protein is CSVELVISTDTQYF.

In its sample, this clone was seen once. The chain has TRBV11-2 and TRBJ1-1; D might be TRBD1 (6 bases). Trimming took 4 bases from V and 6 from J, leaving 12 bases between them. Germline values: CDR1 SGHAT, CDR2 FQNNGV. The CDR3 has 13 amino acids. The DNA for the CDR3 is TGTGCCAGCAGCTACAGGGTATGGCCTGAAGCTTTCTTT. As protein: CASSYRVWPEAFF.

The chain carries TRBV11-1 and TRBJ2-2, with TRBD2 matching 12 bases. The trim removed 1 base at V and 0 bases at J, leaving 0 bases unmatched. The CDR3 runs to 17 residues. CDR1 is SGHAT and CDR2 is FQDESV in the germline V gene (reference sequence). CDR3 loop: CASSLGTSGANTGELFF. CDR3 nucleotide sequence: TGTGCCAGCAGCTTAGGGACTAGCGGGGCGAACACCGGGGAGCTGTTTTTT. Full variable domain (outside the CDR3, taken from reference TRBV11-1 and TRBJ2-2): EAEVAQSPRYKITEKSQAVAFWCDPISGHATLYWYRQILGQGPELLVQFQDESVVDDSQLPKDRFSAERLKGVDSTLKIQPAELGDSAMYLCASSLGTSGANTGELFFGEGSRLTVL.

This clone occurred a few times. This chain links TRBV27 with TRBJ2-7; 7 nucleotides align to TRBD1. There are 12 residues in the CDR3. Germline CDR1 MNHEY, CDR2 SMNVEV (reference sequence). Trimming took 6 bases from V and 6 from J; bases not matched to a gene: 5. CDR3 sequence: CASSPDRVEQYF. The DNA of the CDR3 is TGTGCCAGCAGCCCTGACAGGGTCGAGCAGTACTTC.

The chain carries TRBV6-5 and TRBJ2-1, with 7 bases matching TRBD1. The V gene end was trimmed by 2 bases and the J gene end by 8 bases; junction bases not matched to a gene: 12. CDR1 and CDR2 (germline): MNHEY, SVGAGI. The CDR3 contains 16 residues. The CDR3 region is CASSYNPTGKLYEQFF. CDR3 bases: TGTGCCAGCAGTTACAACCCGACAGGGAAATTATATGAGCAGTTCTTC.

This clone was detected only a few times. The chain recombines TRBV29-1 with TRBJ2-1, with 10 positions matching TRBD2. This CDR3 comprises 14 residues. V lost 7 bases, J lost 5 bases, and 8 bases stayed unmatched. CDR1 and CDR2 from the germline V gene are SQVTM and ANQGSEA. The CDR3 DNA reads TGCAGCGCCTTAACTAGCGGGGTTCACAATGAGCAGTTCTTC. Protein: CSALTSGVHNEQFF.

The chain carries TRBV18 and TRBJ2-7, with D possibly TRBD1 on 5 matching bases. This CDR3 region has 15 residues. V lost 1 base, J lost 2 bases, and 12 bases lay in between. Per the germline V gene, CDR1 is KGHSH and CDR2 is LQKENI. CDR3 amino acids: CASSPQTQAAYEQYF. DNA of the CDR3: TGTGCCAGCTCACCACAGACACAGGCGGCCTACGAGCAGTACTTC.

The chain carries TRBV29-1 and TRBJ2-7; D perhaps matches TRBD1 (5 bases). In germline, CDR1 is SQVTM, CDR2 ANQGSEA. The CDR3 is 13 residues long. V was clipped by 3 bases and J by 2 bases, with 11 bases between them. The CDR3 DNA reads as TGCAGCGTTGACAGGGCAGGGACCTACGAGCAGTACTTC. It codes for CSVDRAGTYEQYF.

The V gene is TRBV28, the J gene TRBJ2-7; 9 bases line up with TRBD2. Germline V gene sequence: CDR1 MDHEN, CDR2 SYDVKM. The CDR3 runs to 18 residues. V dropped 5 bases and J dropped 4; count of bases not matched to a gene: 18. The CDR3, as DNA: TGTGCCAGCAGTCCATTAGCGGGAGCGATTGGAGGGAGATACGAGCAGTACTTC. Its protein product is CASSPLAGAIGGRYEQYF.

This clone has only one observation. This rearrangement joins TRBV4-2 to TRBJ2-7; 7 bases map to TRBD2. Unmatched junction bases numbered 6, after V lost 4 bases and J lost 0 bases. This CDR3 comprises 15 residues. The germline gives CDR1 LGHNA, CDR2 YNFKEQ. The CDR3 nucleotides read TGTGCCAGCAGCCCCAGCGGGGAGAGCTCCTACGAGCAGTACTTC. Its translation is CASSPSGESSYEQYF.

This clone was detected once. The chain couples TRBV2 to TRBJ1-1; D is ambiguous. Germline V gene lookup returns CDR1 SNHLY and CDR2 FYNNEI. CDR3 length: 15 amino acids. The ends were cut back, 5 bases at V and 2 bases at J, with 15 bases in the middle. DNA of the CDR3: TGTGCCAGCAGTCTGAGGTCCGGGATTAACACTGAAGCTTTCTTT. Its protein product is CASSLRSGINTEAFF. Full variable domain (outside the CDR3, taken from reference TRBV2 and TRBJ1-1): EPEVTQTPSHQVTQMGQEVILRCVPISNHLYFYWYRQILGQKVEFLVSFYNNEISEKSEIFDDQFSVERPDGSNFTLKIRSTKLEDSAMYFCASSLRSGINTEAFFGQGTRLTVV.

J is TRBJ2-7 and V is TRBV10-1; TRBD1 aligns across 9 bases. The germline V gene has CDR1 WNHNN and CDR2 SYGVQD (reference sequence). J lost 2 bases, V lost 0 bases, and 8 bases had no gene match. The CDR3 has 17 amino acids. CDR3 sequence: CASSESGRGTGPYEQYF. CDR3 sequence (DNA): TGCGCCAGCAGTGAGTCGGGGAGGGGGACAGGGCCCTACGAGCAGTACTTC.

This clone was seen just once. The chain carries TRBV2 and TRBJ1-3; 9 nucleotides line up with TRBD1. The CDR3 is made up of 15 amino acids. The J segment lost 4 bases and the V segment lost 6 bases, leaving 7 bases of the junction unmatched. Germline lookup yields CDR1 SNHLY and CDR2 FYNNEI. CDR3 protein: CASSEDRGYGNTIYF. The CDR3 bases are TGTGCCAGCAGCGAGGACAGGGGTTACGGAAACACCATATATTTT.

The V call is TRBV19, the J call TRBJ2-1; D is possibly TRBD2 (7 bases). V was pared by 5 bases and J by 7 bases, with 15 bases between. In germline, CDR1 is LNHDA, CDR2 SQIVND (reference sequence). The length of the CDR3 is 14 residues. Here the CDR3 reads CASSVAGALNEQFF. The CDR3 coding sequence is TGTGCCAGTAGTGTTGCGGGGGCCCTAAATGAGCAGTTCTTC.

J is TRBJ2-7 and V is TRBV5-5; 7 bases match TRBD1. After removal of 2 bases from V and 3 bases from J, the junction contained 11 bases not matched to a gene. CDR3 length: 16 residues. Looked up from germline, CDR1 is SGHKS and CDR2 is YYEKEE (reference sequence). CDR3 sequence (DNA): TGTGCCAGCAGCTTTCTACCCGACAGGGCGATCTACGAGCAGTACTTC. It codes for CASSFLPDRAIYEQYF.

About this clone: The sample contains more than one DNA sequence encoding this CDR3. The chain carries TRBV6-5 and TRBJ1-2; 9 bases align to TRBD1. CDR1 and CDR2 (germline): MNHEY, SVGAGI. The CDR3 has 13 residues. V shed 5 bases and J 4 bases; nucleotides not matched to a gene: 2. In nucleotides, the CDR3 is TGTGCCAGCAGTGCGGACAGGGGCTATGGCTACACCTTC. This encodes CASSADRGYGYTF.

The rearrangement links TRBV28 to TRBJ1-5, with D possibly TRBD1 on 5 matching bases. The CDR3 sequence is 16 residues long. Germline lookup yields CDR1 MDHEN and CDR2 SYDVKM. V was pared by 3 bases and J by 0 bases, with 12 bases between. In DNA, the CDR3 is TGTGCCAGCAGTTTTCAAGAACAGGTTAGCAATCAGCCCCAGCATTTT. Its translation is CASSFQEQVSNQPQHF.

This rearrangement joins TRBV6-5 to TRBJ1-2, with D perhaps TRBD1 (6 bases). The germline gives CDR1 MNHEY, CDR2 SVGAGI. This CDR3 has 13 amino acids. V was cut by 6 bases and J by 8 bases, with 16 bases left in between. The CDR3 protein is CASRRDNLVGYTF. CDR3 coding DNA: TGTGCCAGCAGACGGGACAACTTGGTAGGCTACACCTTC.

The chain couples TRBV18 to TRBJ2-7; D may be TRBD1 (5 bases). The length of the CDR3 is 16 residues. The V end lost 1 base, the J end lost 5 bases, and 18 bases lay between the germline ends. Looked up from germline, CDR1 is KGHSH and CDR2 is LQKENI. The CDR3 DNA follows: TGTGCCAGCTCACCACGATCAGCGCTAGAAGGGGACGAGCAGTACTTC. This translates into CASSPRSALEGDEQYF.

This clone has only a few counts. The V and J genes are TRBV28 and TRBJ1-5, with no clear D. Germline assignment: CDR1 MDHEN and CDR2 SYDVKM. Trimming removed 3 bases at V and 4 bases at J, with 7 bases between. This CDR3 is built from 13 residues. The CDR3 protein is CASSFPGNQPQHF. Written as DNA, the CDR3 is TGTGCCAGCAGTTTTCCGGGAAATCAGCCCCAGCATTTT.

The chain links TRBV19 to TRBJ1-2; D not resolved. V lost 4 bases to trimming and J lost 3 bases, with 12 bases between them. CDR1 LNHDA and CDR2 SQIVND come from the germline V gene (reference sequence). The CDR3 loop spans 14 amino acids. CDR3 DNA sequence: TGTGCCAGTAGTAATGCGGGGATGGACTATGGCTACACCTTC. This sequence encodes CASSNAGMDYGYTF.

The rearrangement links TRBV5-6 to TRBJ1-2; 7 bases agree with TRBD1. The germline gives CDR1 SGHDT, CDR2 YYEEEE. This CDR3 has 15 amino acids. J gave up 5 bases and V 0 bases, and 7 bases lay outside the gene matches. Written as DNA, the CDR3 is TGTGCCAGCAGCTTGGACGGGACAGTGCTTTATGGCTACACCTTC. This translates into CASSLDGTVLYGYTF.

This chain joins TRBV28 and TRBJ1-5; 8 bases match TRBD1. With 7 bases clipped from V and 9 bases from J, the junction kept 11 bases outside the gene matches. Germline V lookup: CDR1 MDHEN, CDR2 SYDVKM. CDR3 length: 14 residues. CDR3 DNA sequence: TGTGCCAGCACCGGGACAGGCAGGCTGCTGCCCCAGCATTTT. Protein sequence: CASTGTGRLLPQHF.

The V gene is TRBV19, the J gene TRBJ1-1; 9 bases align to TRBD1. The CDR3 runs 13 residues. The junction had 10 bases not matched to a gene; V was cut back by 6 bases and J by 11 bases. Germline CDR1 and CDR2: LNHDA and SQIVND (reference sequence). The CDR3 region is CASSTGQGSSAFF. Here the CDR3 DNA reads TGTGCCAGTAGCACCGGACAGGGGAGTTCTGCTTTCTTT.

The chain carries TRBV5-1 and TRBJ2-1, with TRBD2 as a possible D gene (5 bases). Germline CDR1 is SGHRS and CDR2 is YFSETQ. The CDR3 totals 15 residues. Trimming stripped 0 bases from V and 5 bases from J, with 12 bases between. CDR3 DNA sequence: TGCGCCAGCAGCTTGGTGGCTAGCCGAGACAATGAGCAGTTCTTC. It encodes CASSLVASRDNEQFF. The variable domain in full, with the rest retrieved from reference TRBV5-1 and TRBJ2-1, is KAGVTQTPRYLIKTRGQQVTLSCSPISGHRSVSWYQQTPGQGLQFLFEYFSETQRNKGNFPGRFSGRQFSNSRSEMNVSTLELGDSALYLCASSLVASRDNEQFFGPGTRLTVL.

The chain employs TRBV29-1 and TRBJ2-5, with TRBD2 matching over 9 bases. Germline V gives CDR1 SQVTM, CDR2 ANQGSEA. V lost 7 bases, J lost 5 bases, and 17 bases stayed unmatched. The CDR3 totals 16 residues. CDR3 DNA sequence: TGCAGCGCCTTATCAAGGCCGGGACTAGCCCGCGAGACCCAGTACTTC. Translation gives CSALSRPGLARETQYF.